Detailed here is one T cell receptor beta chain. Its specificity is unknown. Generated by immunoSEQ multiplex PCR, the TCRdb table keeps only in-frame clones and is missing some. Found here are 250,000 to 350,000 clones, approximately 76% of them singletons; the top ten hold roughly 5%. This sample was included in a study of cytotoxic CD8 clonotypes in ibrutinib-treated CLL. With 8 bases clipped from V and 4 bases from J, the junction kept 12 bases outside the gene matches. This CDR3 spans 15 amino acids. Germline loops: CDR1 LNHDA, CDR2 SQIVND (reference sequence). Study-level findings and limits: The study found baseline clonality above age-matched healthy donors, tracking circulating CD8+ T-cell counts. Clonality went up at the time of ibrutinib response, stayed stable in sustained remission, and later dropped back toward its baseline level at progression. Rare overall, public clonotypes shrank or held steady under therapy.

The source material was PBMCs, sampled at disease progression, from a patient treated with ibrutinib. The rearrangement links TRBV19 to TRBJ1-1; 8 nucleotides agree with TRBD1. The TCR sequence derives from a human donor with chronic lymphocytic leukemia. The CDR3 sequence: CASSGQGISSTEAFF. The CDR3 DNA reads as TGTGCCAGTTCTGGACAGGGAATCTCGAGCACTGAAGCTTTCTTT.